This T cell receptor beta chain was identified in a study of T cells in Graves' hyperthyroidism and ophthalmopathy. This clonotype was detected many times. Germline V gives CDR1 KGHSH, CDR2 LQKENI. The CDR3 totals 15 residues. V lost 1 base and J lost 2, with 11 bases in between. What was amplified from RNA transcripts were TCR beta CDR3 regions. The HTBI primer set drove a first-round RT-PCR of the TCR CDR3. From the multiplex PCR reads, TCRdb called clonotypes with MiXCR, one entry per CDR3 protein. The sample holds a few hundred thousand distinct CDR3 sequences, approximately 15% seen once. Sequencing used blood. The clonotype comes from a woman aged 40 to 50 with Graves' ophthalmopathy. J is TRBJ1-2 and V is TRBV18; D may be TRBD1 (6 bases). The CDR3 sequence: CASSPQDGTNYGYTF. CDR3 bases: TGTGCCAGCTCACCACAGGACGGGACAAACTATGGCTACACCTTC.